The 25 T cell receptor beta chains presented below share a single source sample, sequenced in a study of cytomegalovirus exposure and HLA in healthy donors. PCR involved 60 Vbeta and 13 Jbeta primers. The assay was immunoSEQ multiplex PCR, and TCRdb's table has in-frame clones only and misses some. The profile covers hundreds of thousands of clones, with around 89% appearing a single time and more than 0.8% taken by the ten largest. Sequenced input: PBMCs. The receptors come from a woman under 30 in good health and CMV-seronegative.

The chain carries TRBV5-6 and TRBJ2-5; no clear D. TRBJ2-7 matches the DNA end more closely, so the J call is doubtful. CDR3 length: 13 residues. Germline V gene data show CDR1 as SGHDT and CDR2 as YYEEEE. The chain's CDR3 is CASSLGLPYEQYF. DNA of the CDR3: TGTGCCAGCAGCTTGGGACTCCCTTACGAGCAGTACTTC.

As for this clone: The junction and the germline gene differ at one end; a read error may be behind it. J is TRBJ1-2 and V is TRBV7-9, with D perhaps matching TRBD1 (5 bases). From germline, CDR1 is SEHNR and CDR2 FQNEAQ (reference sequence). This CDR3 spans 15 amino acids. CDR3 region: CSSSRGTSGKYGYTF. The CDR3 DNA follows: TGTTCCAGCAGCCGAGGAACCTCAGGGAAGTATGGCTACACCTTC.

V and J are TRBV2 and TRBJ2-7, with TRBD1 matching 7 bases. This CDR3 has 14 amino acids. Germline V gene data show CDR1 as SNHLY and CDR2 as FYNNEI. Trimming cost V 6 bases and J 3 bases; bases outside gene matches: 8. For the CDR3, the DNA is TGTGCCAGCAGCAGGACAGGTAAATTCTACGAGCAGTACTTC. Translating gives CASSRTGKFYEQYF.

This clone was found a few times. The chain combines TRBV2 with TRBJ1-3; tentatively, D is TRBD1 (5 bases). Trimming cost V 1 base and J 3 bases, with 10 bases left between them. The CDR3 consists of 15 residues. CDR1 is SNHLY and CDR2 is FYNNEI in the germline V gene. The CDR3 DNA is TGTGCCAGCAGTGAAGAACAGGCAGGTGGAAACACCATATATTTT. Translating it yields CASSEEQAGGNTIYF.

The chain couples TRBV7-9 to TRBJ1-4; D is undetermined. This CDR3 region has 13 residues. V was shortened by 5 bases and J by 6 bases, with 10 bases between the two germline ends. Germline assignment: CDR1 SEHNR and CDR2 FQNEAQ (reference sequence). The CDR3 spells CASSRTSDEKLFF. The CDR3 DNA sequence: TGTGCCAGCAGCCGAACCTCAGATGAAAAACTGTTTTTT.

The genes are TRBV7-2 and TRBJ1-4, with unresolved D. CDR3 length equals 14 residues. The germline V and J ends were trimmed by 2 bases and 4 bases, with 8 bases remaining between them. CDR1 is SGHTA, CDR2 FQGNSA, per germline. CDR3 protein: CASSLNSLNEKLFF. The CDR3 nucleotides are TGTGCCAGCAGCTTAAACAGTCTTAATGAAAAACTGTTTTTT.

The rearrangement uses TRBV5-1 and TRBJ2-1; 9 nucleotides match TRBD2. V lost 4 bases, J lost 5 bases, and 7 bases stayed unmatched. This CDR3 has 15 residues. Germline CDR1 SGHRS, CDR2 YFSETQ. CDR3 loop: CASSNQAGGHNEQFF. CDR3 coding DNA: TGCGCCAGCAGCAACCAAGCGGGAGGCCACAATGAGCAGTTCTTC.

The chain recombines TRBV2 with TRBJ2-1, with 8 bases aligning to TRBD2. This CDR3 spans 16 amino acids. The ends lost 1 base at V and 4 bases at J; junction bases unmatched: 6. Germline CDR1 and CDR2: SNHLY and FYNNEI. The CDR3 nucleotides read TGTGCCAGCAGTGAAGAGGGACTAGGGTCATACAATGAGCAGTTCTTC. Translation gives CASSEEGLGSYNEQFF.

V usage is TRBV7-9 and J usage is TRBJ1-4; 8 bases map to TRBD1. V lost 1 base, J lost 7 bases, and 11 bases stayed unmatched. CDR1 and CDR2 (germline): SEHNR, FQNEAQ (reference sequence). This CDR3 spans 17 amino acids. CDR3 in amino acids: CASSLVQAGGRGEKLFF. CDR3 sequence (DNA): TGTGCCAGCAGCTTAGTTCAAGCAGGGGGCAGAGGTGAAAAACTGTTTTTT. The entire variable domain, with the rest obtained from reference TRBV7-9 and TRBJ1-4, is as follows: DTGVSQNPRHKITKRGQNVTFRCDPISEHNRLYWYRQTLGQGPEFLTYFQNEAQLEKSRLLSDRFSAERPKGSFSTLEIQRTEQGDSAMYLCASSLVQAGGRGEKLFFGSGTQLSVL.

This sequence joins TRBV11-1 and TRBJ2-3; 9 positions agree with TRBD2. The germline gives CDR1 SGHAT, CDR2 FQDESV (reference sequence). V was clipped by 5 bases and J by 4 bases; unmatched bases: 13. This CDR3 is 17 amino acids long. CDR3 protein: CASSQELAGATADTQYF. The CDR3 nucleotides read TGTGCCAGCAGCCAGGAGTTAGCGGGAGCTACCGCAGATACGCAGTATTTT.

This CDR3 reads CASSSATSGRHNEQFF. The DNA for the CDR3 is TGTGCCAGCAGCTCGGCAACTAGCGGGAGACACAATGAGCAGTTCTTC. This chain joins TRBV11-1 and TRBJ2-1, with TRBD2 matching over 11 bases. The CDR3 sequence is 16 residues long. Germline assignment: CDR1 SGHAT and CDR2 FQDESV (reference sequence). J was trimmed by 5 bases and V by 4 bases; bases with no gene match: 7. Looking up the rest from reference TRBV11-1 and TRBJ2-1 gives the full variable domain: EAEVAQSPRYKITEKSQAVAFWCDPISGHATLYWYRQILGQGPELLVQFQDESVVDDSQLPKDRFSAERLKGVDSTLKIQPAELGDSAMYLCASSSATSGRHNEQFFGPGTRLTVL.

The chain recombines TRBV7-9 with TRBJ2-1, with D hard to call. V lost 8 bases to trimming and J lost 2 bases, with 13 bases between them. Germline-derived CDR1 and CDR2 are SEHNR and FQNEAQ (reference sequence). The CDR3 has 14 residues. CDR3 sequence reads: CASPRGSTYNEQFF. The CDR3 DNA reads as TGTGCCAGCCCTAGAGGCTCGACCTACAATGAGCAGTTCTTC.

This sequence joins TRBV5-1 and TRBJ2-2, with a possible D match to TRBD1 (6 bases). CDR3 length: 15 amino acids. CDR1 is SGHRS and CDR2 is YFSETQ in the germline V gene. V dropped 0 bases and J dropped 5 bases, with 11 bases sitting between them. This CDR3 is CASSLAGTMTGELFF. The CDR3, as DNA: TGCGCCAGCAGCTTGGCCGGGACAATGACCGGGGAGCTGTTTTTT. The full variable domain, its missing parts supplied by reference TRBV5-1 and TRBJ2-2, is KAGVTQTPRYLIKTRGQQVTLSCSPISGHRSVSWYQQTPGQGLQFLFEYFSETQRNKGNFPGRFSGRQFSNSRSEMNVSTLELGDSALYLCASSLAGTMTGELFFGEGSRLTVL.

CDR3 loop: CAISESKSTGGYRSYTDTQYF. The CDR3 nucleotides read TGTGCCATCAGTGAGTCGAAGTCGACAGGGGGATACAGGAGTTACACAGATACGCAGTATTTT. The rearrangement uses TRBV10-3 and TRBJ2-3, with 9 bases fitting TRBD1. After removal of 0 bases from V and 2 bases from J, the junction contained 18 bases not matched to a gene. The CDR3 runs to 21 residues. Germline CDR1 ENHRY, CDR2 SYGVKD.

Points on this clone: One junction end does not reproduce the germline sequence, and a read error may be involved. This chain links TRBV7-2 with TRBJ1-6, with no clear D. Germline CDR1 is SGHTA and CDR2 is FQGNSA. The CDR3 consists of 15 residues. The CDR3 DNA is TGTGCCAGCAGCGTAGCTAGCTCCTATAATTCACCCCTCCACTTT. Translated, it gives CASSVASSYNSPLHF.

The genes are TRBV27 and TRBJ1-2; no clear D. Germline CDR1 MNHEY, CDR2 SMNVEV (reference sequence). Trimming left V 4 bases short and J 2 bases short, with 17 bases between. The CDR3 has 16 residues. CDR3 residues: CASSSSGGLPNYGYTF. The CDR3 nucleotides are TGTGCCAGCAGTTCTTCCGGTGGGCTGCCAAACTATGGCTACACCTTC.

The rearrangement joins TRBV5-6 to TRBJ1-2, with 8 bases fitting TRBD1. Germline V lookup: CDR1 SGHDT, CDR2 YYEEEE. Trimming took 2 bases from V and 5 from J; bases not matched to a gene: 5. The CDR3 loop spans 14 amino acids. CDR3 sequence (DNA): TGTGCCAGCAGCTTCAGGGGGCAGAAATATGGCTACACCTTC. This translates into CASSFRGQKYGYTF.

The chain uses TRBV27 and TRBJ2-7, with D perhaps matching TRBD1 (5 bases). The CDR3 contains 15 residues. Germline CDR1 is MNHEY and CDR2 is SMNVEV (reference sequence). Trimming stripped 5 bases from V and 1 base from J, with 15 bases between. This CDR3 reads CASSLAGIGSYEQYF. In DNA, the CDR3 is TGTGCCAGCAGTCTGGCAGGGATTGGGTCCTACGAGCAGTACTTC.

The chain links TRBV4-2 to TRBJ2-7; D might be TRBD1 (6 bases). This CDR3 has 16 residues. The V gene lost 3 bases and the J gene lost 0 bases, with 15 bases spanning the gap. Per germline, CDR1 LGHNA and CDR2 YNFKEQ. CDR3 amino acids: CASSHGQLSSSYEQYF. The DNA for the CDR3 is TGTGCCAGCAGCCACGGACAGCTGTCGAGCTCCTACGAGCAGTACTTC.

The chain has TRBV19 and TRBJ2-7; D is perhaps TRBD2 (5 bases). Germline V gene data show CDR1 as LNHDA and CDR2 as SQIVND (reference sequence). The length of the CDR3 is 14 residues. V dropped 4 bases and J dropped 2 bases, with 12 bases sitting between them. The CDR3 spells CASSRTTGTYEQYF. The DNA for the CDR3 is TGTGCCAGTAGTAGAACGACGGGAACCTACGAGCAGTACTTC.

The chain uses TRBV2 and TRBJ1-1, with a possible D match to TRBD1 (5 bases). Trimming pared 1 base from V and 1 base from J, leaving 7 bases between. Germline V CDR1 and CDR2: SNHLY, FYNNEI. The CDR3 runs 14 residues. The CDR3 here is CASSEEGSNTEAFF. The CDR3, as DNA: TGTGCCAGCAGTGAAGAGGGGTCGAACACTGAAGCTTTCTTT.

This clone was recorded once. The chain combines TRBV4-1 with TRBJ1-2, with TRBD1 identical over 7 bases. The germline V gene encodes CDR1 MGHRA and CDR2 YSYEKL. Losses at the gene ends were 0 bases for V and 5 bases for J; bases not matched to a gene: 9. The CDR3 runs 16 residues. CDR3 nucleotide sequence: TGCGCCAGCAGCCAAGATGTCGGGACAGCTCTATATGGCTACACCTTC. Its protein is CASSQDVGTALYGYTF.

The genes are TRBV15 and TRBJ2-7; 7 nucleotides match TRBD2. Trimming cost V 1 base and J 1 base; bases outside gene matches: 7. Looked up from germline, CDR1 is LNHNV and CDR2 is YYDKDF (reference sequence). The CDR3 covers 16 residues. CDR3: CATSRGSLAESYEQYF. The CDR3 DNA is TGTGCCACCAGCAGAGGATCGCTAGCGGAGTCCTACGAGCAGTACTTC.

In this sample, this clone turned up once. V gene TRBV29-1 combines with J gene TRBJ1-1; D call uncertain. CDR3 size: 11 residues. CDR1 SQVTM and CDR2 ANQGSEA come from the germline V gene. Trimming pared 3 bases from V and 4 bases from J, leaving 6 bases between. The CDR3 DNA follows: TGCAGCGTTGACCGTCGCACTGAAGCTTTCTTT. Its translation: CSVDRRTEAFF.

V usage is TRBV18 and J usage is TRBJ1-4; a weak D match, TRBD1 (5 bases). V lost 2 bases and J 4 bases, leaving 11 bases between the germline ends. The germline CDR1 and CDR2 sequences are KGHSH and LQKENI. The CDR3 runs 15 residues. DNA of the CDR3: TGTGCCAGCTCACCAGTGACAGCGTTTAATGAAAAACTGTTTTTT. Translating gives CASSPVTAFNEKLFF.